In its sample, the clone carrying this TCR beta chain was seen many times. Antigen: not known. The CDR3 runs to 16 residues. With V trimmed by 5 bases and J by 2 bases, 9 bases remained unmatched. Per germline, CDR1 SGHAT and CDR2 FQNNGV. These data are taken from a study of CD8+CD57+ T cells in acquired aplastic anemia. Across the whole study: DNA from sorted CD4+ and CD8+ cells averaged roughly 3.2 ug. The study, taken as a whole, reports: No significant patient-versus-control difference appeared in CD8+ Simpson's diversity.

Genomic DNA, the template, was used for profiling of the TCR beta VDJ and CDR3. Via MiXCR, TCRdb re-called the reads, giving one row per CDR3 protein. The sample has approximately 160,000 distinct CDR3 sequences; 40% to 55% are singletons. Patients chosen for sequencing had CD8+CD57+ cells that had expanded, as shown by flow cytometry. All participating patients were living with severe acquired aplastic anemia. Receipt of therapy had not occurred in any patient by the time of blood sampling. The source of this sequence is a human donor with aplastic anemia. The specimen was sorted CD4+, CD8+, or CD8+CD57+ T cells (not recorded which) from PBMCs. V gene TRBV11-2 combines with J gene TRBJ1-1, with TRBD1 matching over 9 bases. CDR3 coding DNA: TGTGCCAGCAGCCGCCCGGGACAGGGAACTAACACTGAAGCTTTCTTT. Amino acids: CASSRPGQGTNTEAFF.